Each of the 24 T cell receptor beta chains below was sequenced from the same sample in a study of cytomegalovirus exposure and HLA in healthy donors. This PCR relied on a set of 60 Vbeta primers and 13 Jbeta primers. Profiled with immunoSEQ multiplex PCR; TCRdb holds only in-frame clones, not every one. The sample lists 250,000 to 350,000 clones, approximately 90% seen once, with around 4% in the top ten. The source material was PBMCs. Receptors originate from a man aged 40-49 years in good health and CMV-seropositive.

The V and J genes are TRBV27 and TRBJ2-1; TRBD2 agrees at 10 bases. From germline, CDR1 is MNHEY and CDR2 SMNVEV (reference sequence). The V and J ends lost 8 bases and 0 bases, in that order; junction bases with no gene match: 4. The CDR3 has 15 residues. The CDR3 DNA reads TGTGCCAGCGCAACTAGCGGGATCTCCTACAATGAGCAGTTCTTC. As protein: CASATSGISYNEQFF.

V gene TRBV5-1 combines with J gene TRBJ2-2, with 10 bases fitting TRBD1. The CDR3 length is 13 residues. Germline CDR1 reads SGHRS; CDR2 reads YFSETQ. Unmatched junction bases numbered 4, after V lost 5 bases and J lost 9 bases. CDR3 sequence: CASSGTGERELFF. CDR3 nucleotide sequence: TGCGCCAGCAGTGGGACAGGGGAGCGGGAGCTGTTTTTT.

CDR3 in DNA: TGTGCCAGCAGTTTCTCTGCTAGCGGGACCCCTAACTACGAGCAGTACTTC. Translation gives CASSFSASGTPNYEQYF. V is TRBV28 and J is TRBJ2-7; 9 nucleotides align to TRBD2. Germline loops: CDR1 MDHEN, CDR2 SYDVKM. The V and J ends lost 3 bases and 3 bases, in that order; junction bases with no gene match: 12. This CDR3 has 17 residues.

The CDR3: CASSLVSTAKETQYF. The CDR3 coding sequence is TGTGCCAGCAGCTTAGTTTCGACAGCCAAAGAGACCCAGTACTTC. V gene TRBV7-2 combines with J gene TRBJ2-5; a weak D match, TRBD1 (5 bases). Looked up from germline, CDR1 is SGHTA and CDR2 is FQGNSA. Trimming removed 1 base at V and 3 bases at J, with 12 bases between. The CDR3 has 15 residues.

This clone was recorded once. CDR3 coding DNA: TGTGCCAGTAGGACTAGCGGGAATAAAGAGACCCAGTACTTC. It is translated as CASRTSGNKETQYF. The chain carries TRBV27 and TRBJ2-5, with 12 bases lining up with TRBD2. Looked up from germline, CDR1 is MNHEY and CDR2 is SMNVEV (reference sequence). The V and J ends lost 9 bases and 3 bases, in that order; junction bases with no gene match: 5. This CDR3 comprises 14 residues.

The DNA for the CDR3 is TGTGCCAGCAGCTCGCGCAGGGGTGGCACTGAAGCTTTCTTT. This codes for CASSSRRGGTEAFF. The rearrangement uses TRBV7-8 and TRBJ1-1; tentatively, D is TRBD1 (6 bases). The V end lost 4 bases, the J end lost 4 bases, and 13 bases lay between the germline ends. The CDR3 is 14 residues long. Per the germline V gene, CDR1 is SGHVS and CDR2 is FQNEAQ.

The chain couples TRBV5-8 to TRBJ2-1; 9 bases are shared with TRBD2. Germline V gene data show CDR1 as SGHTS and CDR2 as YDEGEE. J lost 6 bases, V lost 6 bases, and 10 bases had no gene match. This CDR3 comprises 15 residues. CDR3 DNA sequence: TGTGCCAGCACCGTTGGGGCGGGAGGGATCAATGAGCAGTTCTTC. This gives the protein CASTVGAGGINEQFF. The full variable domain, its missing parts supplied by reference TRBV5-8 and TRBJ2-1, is EAGVTQSPTHLIKTRGQQATLRCSPISGHTSVYWYQQALGLGLQFLLWYDEGEERNRGNFPPRFSGRQFPNYSSELNVNALELEDSALYLCASTVGAGGINEQFFGPGTRLTVL.

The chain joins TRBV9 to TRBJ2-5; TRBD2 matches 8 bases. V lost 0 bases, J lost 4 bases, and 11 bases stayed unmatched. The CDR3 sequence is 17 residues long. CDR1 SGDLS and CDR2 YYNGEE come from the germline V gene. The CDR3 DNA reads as TGTGCCAGCAGCGTAGCTACGACCGGGAGGGGGGGAGAGACCCAGTACTTC. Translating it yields CASSVATTGRGGETQYF. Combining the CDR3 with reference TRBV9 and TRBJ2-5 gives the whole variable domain DSGVTQTPKHLITATGQRVTLRCSPRSGDLSVYWYQQSLDQGLQFLIQYYNGEERAKGNILERFSAQQFPDLHSELNLSSLELGDSALYFCASSVATTGRGGETQYFGPGTRLLVL.

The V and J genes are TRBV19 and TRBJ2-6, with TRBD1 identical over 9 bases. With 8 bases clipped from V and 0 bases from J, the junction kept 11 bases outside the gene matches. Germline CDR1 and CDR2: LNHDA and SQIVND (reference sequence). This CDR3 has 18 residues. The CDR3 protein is CASGGLGTGTSGANVLTF. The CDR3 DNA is TGTGCCAGTGGGGGGTTAGGGACAGGGACCTCTGGGGCCAACGTCCTGACTTTC.

This CDR3 is CASSLSGRGCEQYF. The DNA for the CDR3 is TGTGCCAGCAGCCTTAGCGGGAGAGGGTGCGAGCAGTACTTC. The chain recombines TRBV14 with TRBJ2-7; 9 positions match TRBD2. The CDR3 length is 14 residues. V was clipped by 4 bases and J by 6 bases; unmatched bases: 7. Germline V CDR1 and CDR2: SGHDN, FVKESK.

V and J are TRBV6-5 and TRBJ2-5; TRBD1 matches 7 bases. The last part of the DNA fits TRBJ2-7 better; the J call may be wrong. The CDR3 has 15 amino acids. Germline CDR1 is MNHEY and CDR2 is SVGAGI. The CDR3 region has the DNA TGTGCCAGCAGACCGGATTTCGGACAGGCCTACGAGCAGTACTTC. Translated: CASRPDFGQAYEQYF.

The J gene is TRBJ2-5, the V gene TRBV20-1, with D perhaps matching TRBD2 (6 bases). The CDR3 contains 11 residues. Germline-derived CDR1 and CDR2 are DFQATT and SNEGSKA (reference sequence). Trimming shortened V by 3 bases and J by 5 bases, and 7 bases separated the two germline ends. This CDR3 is CSARAGETQYF. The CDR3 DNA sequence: TGCAGTGCTAGGGCGGGGGAGACCCAGTACTTC.

The CDR3 DNA follows: TGTGCCAGCACCCCCCCCGCGCAAGAGACCCAGTACTTC. As protein: CASTPPAQETQYF. J is TRBJ2-5 and V is TRBV6-5; D is unresolved. The CDR3 covers 13 residues. V was pared by 7 bases and J by 2 bases, with 11 bases between. The germline gives CDR1 MNHEY, CDR2 SVGAGI.

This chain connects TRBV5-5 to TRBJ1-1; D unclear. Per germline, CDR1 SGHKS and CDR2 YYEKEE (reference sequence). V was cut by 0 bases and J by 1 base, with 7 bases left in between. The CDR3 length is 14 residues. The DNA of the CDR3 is TGTGCCAGCAGCTTGGGGGCCGAGAACACTGAAGCTTTCTTT. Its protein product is CASSLGAENTEAFF.

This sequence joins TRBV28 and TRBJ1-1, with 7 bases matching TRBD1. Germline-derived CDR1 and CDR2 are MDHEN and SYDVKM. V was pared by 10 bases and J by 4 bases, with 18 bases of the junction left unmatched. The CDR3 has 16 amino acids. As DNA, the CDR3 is TGTGCCACCGTGGAGACAGGGTATAAGGCGGCCACTGAAGCTTTCTTT. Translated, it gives CATVETGYKAATEAFF.

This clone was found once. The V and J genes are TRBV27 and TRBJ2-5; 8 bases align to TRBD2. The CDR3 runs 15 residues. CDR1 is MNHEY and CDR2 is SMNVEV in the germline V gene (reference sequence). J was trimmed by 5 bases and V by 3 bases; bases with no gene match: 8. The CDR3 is CASSFPGLDGETQYF. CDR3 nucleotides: TGTGCCAGCAGTTTCCCGGGACTAGATGGGGAGACCCAGTACTTC.

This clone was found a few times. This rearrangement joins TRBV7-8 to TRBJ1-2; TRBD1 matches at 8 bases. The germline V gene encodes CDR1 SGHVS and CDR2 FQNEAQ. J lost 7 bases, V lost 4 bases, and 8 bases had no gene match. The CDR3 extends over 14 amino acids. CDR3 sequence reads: CASSSNDRGGGYTF. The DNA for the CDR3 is TGTGCCAGCAGCTCAAATGACAGGGGAGGTGGCTACACCTTC.

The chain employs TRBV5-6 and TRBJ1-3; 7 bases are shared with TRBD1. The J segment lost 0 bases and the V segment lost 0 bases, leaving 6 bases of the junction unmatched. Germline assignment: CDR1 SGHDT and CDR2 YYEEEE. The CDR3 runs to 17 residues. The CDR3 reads CASSLGDSSFSGNTIYF. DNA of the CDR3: TGTGCCAGCAGCTTGGGGGACAGCTCCTTCTCTGGAAACACCATATATTTT.

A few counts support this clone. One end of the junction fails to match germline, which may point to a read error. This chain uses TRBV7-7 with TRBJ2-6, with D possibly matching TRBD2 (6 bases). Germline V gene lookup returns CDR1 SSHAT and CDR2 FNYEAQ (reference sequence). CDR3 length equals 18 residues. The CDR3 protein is CASSHMEGPSSGANVLTF. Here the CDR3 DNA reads TGTGCTAGCAGCCACATGGAGGGGCCTAGCTCTGGGGCCAACGTCCTGACTTTC. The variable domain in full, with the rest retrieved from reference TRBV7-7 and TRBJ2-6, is GAGVSQSPRYKVTKRGQDVTLRCDPISSHATLYWYQQALGQGPEFLTYFNYEAQPDKSGLPSDRFSAERPEGSISTLTIQRTEQRDSAMYRCASSHMEGPSSGANVLTFGAGSRLTVL.

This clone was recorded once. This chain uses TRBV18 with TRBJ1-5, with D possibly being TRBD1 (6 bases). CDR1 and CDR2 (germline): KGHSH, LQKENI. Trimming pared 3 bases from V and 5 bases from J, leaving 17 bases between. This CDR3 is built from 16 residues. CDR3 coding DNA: TGTGCCAGCTCACCTACCGGGTTGGGGGCATATCAGCCCCAGCATTTT. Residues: CASSPTGLGAYQPQHF.

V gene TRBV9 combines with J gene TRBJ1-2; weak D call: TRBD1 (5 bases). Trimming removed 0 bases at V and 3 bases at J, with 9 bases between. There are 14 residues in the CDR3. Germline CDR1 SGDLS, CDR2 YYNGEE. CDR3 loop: CASSVGGEDYGYTF. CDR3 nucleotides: TGTGCCAGCAGCGTAGGAGGGGAGGACTATGGCTACACCTTC.

For the CDR3, the DNA is TGTGCCAGCAGCCACACTAGCGGGAGGGCTTATCCCGGGGAGCTGTTTTTT. It yields the protein CASSHTSGRAYPGELFF. This chain joins TRBV9 and TRBJ2-2; TRBD2 aligns across 13 bases. V shed 4 bases, J shed 6 bases, and the junction held 9 bases outside the gene matches. The CDR3 has 17 amino acids. CDR1 SGDLS and CDR2 YYNGEE come from the germline V gene.

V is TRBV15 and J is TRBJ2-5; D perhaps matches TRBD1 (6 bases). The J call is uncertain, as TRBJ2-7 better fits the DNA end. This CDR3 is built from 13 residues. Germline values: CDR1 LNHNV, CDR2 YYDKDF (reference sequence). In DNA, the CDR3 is TGTGCCACCAGCAAGCGGACAGCCTACGAGCAGTACTTC. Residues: CATSKRTAYEQYF.

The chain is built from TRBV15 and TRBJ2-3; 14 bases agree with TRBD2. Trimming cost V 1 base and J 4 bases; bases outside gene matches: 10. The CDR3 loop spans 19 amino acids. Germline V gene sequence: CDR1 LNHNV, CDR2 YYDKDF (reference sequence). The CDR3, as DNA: TGTGCCACCAGCAGAGGGGGGCGGGGACTAGCGGGAGATCCAGATACGCAGTATTTT. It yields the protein CATSRGGRGLAGDPDTQYF.